Detailed here is one T cell receptor (beta chain). The data are from a study of T cells in localized non-small cell lung cancer. Here immunoSEQ multiplex PCR was the method, and the copy in TCRdb shows in-frame clones only, minus some. Among 40,000 to 55,000 clones, over 70% were seen once, and the ten largest hold 4.5% to 5.5%. CDR3 length: 14 residues. In germline, CDR1 is LGHNA, CDR2 YNFKEQ. V was cut by 0 bases and J by 5 bases, with 8 bases left in between. This chain joins TRBV4-2 and TRBJ2-1, with D unresolved. This sequence was found in a woman between 35 and 70 years old with stage II lung adenocarcinoma. The sequencing used PBMCs, collected before any cancer treatment. The CDR3 here is CASSQEALNNEQFF. The CDR3 nucleotides read TGTGCCAGCAGCCAAGAGGCGCTTAACAATGAGCAGTTCTTC.